This T cell receptor (beta chain) comes out of a study of PD-L1 blockade in urothelial cancer. The protocol was immunoSEQ multiplex PCR, while the TCRdb copy is restricted to in-frame clones and leaves out a portion. The sample holds around 71,000 clones, around four fifths seen once. Time point given: pretreatment peripheral blood. The CDR3 is 12 residues long. In germline, CDR1 is MNHEY, CDR2 SMNVEV (reference sequence). V was pared by 6 bases and J by 7 bases, with 12 bases between. This specimen consisted of PBMCs, obtained around atezolizumab (anti-PD-L1) treatment. The V gene is TRBV27, the J gene TRBJ2-5; D not certain. The sequence was obtained from a man aged 40-49 years with urothelial cancer. CDR3 sequence (DNA): TGTGCCAGCAGCTCGGGTCGTTCGACCCAGTACTTC. Translation: CASSSGRSTQYF.